The 28 T cell receptor beta chains given below trace back to one sample, sequenced in a study of blood T cell repertoires in COVID-19. Sequencing used immunoSEQ multiplex PCR; TCRdb keeps in-frame clones, though not all of them. The sample includes around 280,000 clones, about 87% of them seen just once. Specimen: peripheral blood. All receptors derive from a man between 65 and 80 years old with acute or convalescent COVID-19.

This clone was seen more than once but under ten times. This chain connects TRBV10-1 to TRBJ2-1; 7 positions agree with TRBD1. Losses at the gene ends were 2 bases for V and 4 bases for J; bases not matched to a gene: 14. The CDR3 is 18 residues long. Germline lookup yields CDR1 WNHNN and CDR2 SYGVQD (reference sequence). The chain's CDR3 is CASSEPSYRGAGYNEQFF. The CDR3 DNA sequence: TGCGCCAGCAGTGAGCCTTCGTACAGGGGAGCTGGGTACAATGAGCAGTTCTTC.

The rearrangement uses TRBV28 and TRBJ2-7, with D unresolved. CDR3 size: 13 residues. Germline V gene sequence: CDR1 MDHEN, CDR2 SYDVKM. Trimming took 9 bases from V and 0 from J, leaving 12 bases between them. CDR3 bases: TGTGCCAGTCCTGACACCAGCTCCTACGAGCAGTACTTC. It yields the protein CASPDTSSYEQYF.

V is TRBV19 and J is TRBJ1-6; perhaps TRBD1 as D (5 bases). The CDR3 totals 15 residues. V lost 5 bases, J lost 7 bases, and 15 bases lay in between. Germline V gene sequence: CDR1 LNHDA, CDR2 SQIVND (reference sequence). The chain's CDR3 is CASSLLGPNNSPLHF. The CDR3 region has the DNA TGTGCCAGTAGTCTACTGGGGCCTAACAATTCACCCCTCCACTTT.

The V and J genes are TRBV7-9 and TRBJ1-3; D gene unclear. Germline assignment: CDR1 SEHNR and CDR2 FQNEAQ (reference sequence). V was shortened by 5 bases and J by 0 bases, with 8 bases between the two germline ends. This CDR3 region has 14 residues. CDR3 coding DNA: TGTGCCAGCAGCCAACTGCGCTCTGGAAACACCATATATTTT. Translation: CASSQLRSGNTIYF.

This rearrangement joins TRBV29-1 to TRBJ1-2, with D tentatively TRBD1 (5 bases). The V end lost 7 bases, the J end lost 8 bases, and 23 bases lay between the germline ends. This CDR3 has 14 amino acids. Germline CDR1 SQVTM, CDR2 ANQGSEA. Written as DNA, the CDR3 is TGCAGCGGTGGGACTGGGCCGGAGGAGCGGGGCTACACCTTC. Residues: CSGGTGPEERGYTF.

This sequence joins TRBV6-2 or TRBV6-3 and TRBJ2-3, with 8 bases lining up with TRBD1. The V segment lost 2 bases and the J segment 2 bases; nucleotides outside the gene matches: 3. Germline-derived CDR1 and CDR2 are MNHEY and SVGEGT. This CDR3 has 15 amino acids. The CDR3 bases are TGTGCCAGCAGTTACCGACAGGGGTACACAGATACGCAGTATTTT. It translates to CASSYRQGYTDTQYF.

This chain connects TRBV5-1 to TRBJ1-6, with D possibly matching TRBD1 (5 bases). CDR1 is SGHRS, CDR2 YFSETQ, per germline. There are 14 residues in the CDR3. The V end was cut by 0 bases, the J end by 10 bases, with 11 bases between. The CDR3 sequence: CASSLEGQTSPLHF. The CDR3 DNA follows: TGCGCCAGCAGCTTGGAGGGGCAGACGTCACCCCTCCACTTT.

This clone was seen a single time. The V call is TRBV30, the J call TRBJ2-5; D might be TRBD2 (6 bases). Trimming cost V 1 base and J 5 bases, with 17 bases left between them. CDR1 is GTSNPN, CDR2 SVGIG, per germline (reference sequence). The CDR3 totals 15 residues. CDR3 bases: TGTGCCTGGAGTGCCGGGAGCTCGGTTCGGGAGACCCAGTACTTC. Amino acids: CAWSAGSSVRETQYF. The full variable domain, in which reference TRBV30 and TRBJ2-5 provide the parts outside the CDR3, is SQTIHQWPATLVQPVGSPLSLECTVEGTSNPNLYWYRQAAGRGLQLLFYSVGIGQISSEVPQNLSASRPQDRQFILSSKKLLLSDSGFYLCAWSAGSSVRETQYFGPGTRLLVL.

This chain uses TRBV19 with TRBJ2-7, with TRBD2 as a possible D gene (6 bases). The germline gives CDR1 LNHDA, CDR2 SQIVND (reference sequence). Trimming pared 3 bases from V and 3 bases from J, leaving 12 bases between. CDR3 length: 14 amino acids. This CDR3 reads CASSMRGSIYEQYF. CDR3 sequence (DNA): TGTGCCAGTAGTATGCGGGGATCTATCTACGAGCAGTACTTC.

The chain is built from TRBV20-1 and TRBJ2-1, with a tentative D call TRBD2 (6 bases). CDR1 DFQATT and CDR2 SNEGSKA come from the germline V gene (reference sequence). The CDR3 contains 14 residues. V dropped 3 bases and J dropped 8 bases, with 17 bases sitting between them. CDR3 DNA: TGCAGTGCTAGTTACGGGAGAAGAATCGATGAGCAGTTCTTC. This translates into CSASYGRRIDEQFF.

The chain uses TRBV9 and TRBJ1-2; TRBD1 matches at 7 bases. Unmatched junction bases numbered 10, after V lost 4 bases and J lost 4 bases. The germline gives CDR1 SGDLS, CDR2 YYNGEE. The CDR3 is made up of 15 amino acids. DNA of the CDR3: TGTGCCAGCAGCAAAGGGACAGACCCTCGCTATGGCTACACCTTC. Translated, it gives CASSKGTDPRYGYTF. Complete variable domain (other parts from reference TRBV9 and TRBJ1-2): DSGVTQTPKHLITATGQRVTLRCSPRSGDLSVYWYQQSLDQGLQFLIQYYNGEERAKGNILERFSAQQFPDLHSELNLSSLELGDSALYFCASSKGTDPRYGYTFGSGTRLTVV.

The chain combines TRBV24-1 with TRBJ1-4; TRBD1 agrees at 8 bases. The CDR3 runs to 15 residues. CDR1 is KGHDR, CDR2 SFDVKD, per germline. The V segment lost 3 bases and the J segment 6 bases; nucleotides outside the gene matches: 5. CDR3 in DNA: TGTGCCACCAGTGATCCACAGGGGGTTGATGAAAAACTGTTTTTT. Amino acids: CATSDPQGVDEKLFF.

This rearrangement joins TRBV18 to TRBJ2-2, with TRBD2 matching 10 bases. With V trimmed by 3 bases and J by 4 bases, 5 bases remained unmatched. CDR3 length: 16 amino acids. CDR1 and CDR2 (germline): KGHSH, LQKENI. This CDR3 reads CASSPPSGGTTGELFF. The CDR3, as DNA: TGTGCCAGCTCACCGCCTAGCGGGGGAACCACCGGGGAGCTGTTTTTT.

The chain couples TRBV20-1 to TRBJ2-2; TRBD2 might be the D (6 bases). Per germline, CDR1 DFQATT and CDR2 SNEGSKA (reference sequence). This CDR3 has 11 amino acids. Trimming took off 7 bases at V and 6 bases at J, with 9 bases between the two ends. In DNA form, the CDR3 reads TGCAGTGGAGGCGGGGCCGGGGAGCTGTTTTTT. Translating it yields CSGGGAGELFF.

The rearrangement joins TRBV19 to TRBJ2-7; D is possibly TRBD2 (5 bases). V lost 5 bases and J 3 bases, leaving 17 bases between the germline ends. CDR1 and CDR2 (germline): LNHDA, SQIVND (reference sequence). This CDR3 has 15 amino acids. The CDR3 DNA follows: TGTGCCAGTAGTCTTCAGGACTCATCTAACTACGAGCAGTACTTC. Encoded protein: CASSLQDSSNYEQYF. The entire variable domain, with the rest obtained from reference TRBV19 and TRBJ2-7, is as follows: DGGITQSPKYLFRKEGQNVTLSCEQNLNHDAMYWYRQDPGQGLRLIYYSQIVNDFQKGDIAEGYSVSREKKESFPLTVTSAQKNPTAFYLCASSLQDSSNYEQYFGPGTRLTVT.

A single count supports this clone. J is TRBJ2-3 and V is TRBV24-1; perhaps TRBD1 as D (7 bases). Trimming removed 5 bases at V and 3 bases at J, with 17 bases between. There are 16 residues in the CDR3. Germline V gene sequence: CDR1 KGHDR, CDR2 SFDVKD. The CDR3 region has the DNA TGTGCCACCAGTGTCCCTTCGGCAGGGGGGACAGATACGCAGTATTTT. It encodes CATSVPSAGGTDTQYF.

The chain is built from TRBV19 and TRBJ1-1; D is unresolved. Germline V gene data show CDR1 as LNHDA and CDR2 as SQIVND (reference sequence). The CDR3 has 11 residues. V lost 3 bases and J lost 7, with 6 bases in between. The CDR3 sequence is CASSISREAFF. Here the CDR3 DNA reads TGTGCCAGTAGTATTTCTCGTGAAGCTTTCTTT.

The V and J genes are TRBV30 and TRBJ2-3; 7 nucleotides line up with TRBD2. Unmatched junction bases numbered 11, after V lost 7 bases and J lost 4 bases. Germline loops: CDR1 GTSNPN, CDR2 SVGIG (reference sequence). This CDR3 contains 14 residues. CDR3 sequence reads: CASWRGSIADTQYF. The CDR3 coding sequence is TGTGCCTCCTGGCGCGGGAGTATCGCAGATACGCAGTATTTT. The variable domain in full, completed from reference TRBV30 and TRBJ2-3, reads SQTIHQWPATLVQPVGSPLSLECTVEGTSNPNLYWYRQAAGRGLQLLFYSVGIGQISSEVPQNLSASRPQDRQFILSSKKLLLSDSGFYLCASWRGSIADTQYFGPGTRLTVL.

This chain's CDR3 is CASSAYNEQFF. The CDR3 bases are TGTGCCAGCAGCGCCTACAATGAGCAGTTCTTC. V usage is TRBV12-3 or TRBV12-4 and J usage is TRBJ2-1; no firm D call. This CDR3 has 11 residues. With 6 bases removed from V and 2 bases from J, the gap between germline ends came to 2 bases.

The chain joins TRBV5-1 to TRBJ2-7, with D perhaps TRBD2 (5 bases). This CDR3 is built from 11 residues. The germline V gene has CDR1 SGHRS and CDR2 YFSETQ. V lost 2 bases and J lost 5, with 5 bases in between. The chain's CDR3 is CASSFGDEQYF. DNA of the CDR3: TGCGCCAGCAGCTTCGGGGACGAGCAGTACTTC.

The J gene is TRBJ2-7, the V gene TRBV11-2; tentative D call: TRBD1 (5 bases). Germline lookup yields CDR1 SGHAT and CDR2 FQNNGV. Trimming left V 1 base short and J 3 bases short, with 10 bases between. The CDR3 is 14 amino acids. CDR3: CASSLGGRGYEQYF. The CDR3 nucleotides read TGTGCCAGCAGCTTAGGGGGAAGGGGCTACGAGCAGTACTTC.

The chain links TRBV7-2 to TRBJ2-7; D remains ambiguous. The CDR3 is 14 amino acids. The germline V and J ends were trimmed by 5 bases and 1 base, with 12 bases remaining between them. Germline V gene lookup returns CDR1 SGHTA and CDR2 FQGNSA. The CDR3 DNA sequence: TGTGCCAGCAGCCCGAGTAGCTTATCCTACGAGCAGTACTTC. Amino acid sequence: CASSPSSLSYEQYF.

The genes are TRBV2 and TRBJ1-1; TRBD1 matches at 7 bases. Per germline, CDR1 SNHLY and CDR2 FYNNEI. With 8 bases clipped from V and 0 bases from J, the junction kept 6 bases outside the gene matches. This CDR3 is built from 14 residues. CDR3 sequence: CASWTGGMNTEAFF. The CDR3 DNA is TGTGCCAGCTGGACAGGAGGCATGAACACTGAAGCTTTCTTT.

J is TRBJ2-1 and V is TRBV11-2; 9 nucleotides align to TRBD2. The germline V gene has CDR1 SGHAT and CDR2 FQNNGV. The ends lost 3 bases at V and 2 bases at J; junction bases unmatched: 8. CDR3 size: 17 residues. The chain's CDR3 is CASSFRGAGGTYNEQFF. CDR3 DNA: TGTGCCAGCAGCTTCCGGGGGGCGGGAGGGACCTACAATGAGCAGTTCTTC.

This chain uses TRBV9 with TRBJ2-2, with D unresolved. This CDR3 region has 13 residues. CDR1 and CDR2 from the germline V gene are SGDLS and YYNGEE. Deletions cut 4 bases from V and 5 bases from J, with 9 bases between. The CDR3 nucleotides read TGTGCCAGCAGCCCCTCCGTAACCGGGGAGCTGTTTTTT. Translation gives CASSPSVTGELFF.

V and J are TRBV29-1 and TRBJ2-2, with 10 bases fitting TRBD1. The length of the CDR3 is 15 residues. V shed 4 bases and J 4 bases; nucleotides not matched to a gene: 6. Germline lookup yields CDR1 SQVTM and CDR2 ANQGSEA. CDR3 DNA sequence: TGCAGCGTTGCTCTTGGACAGGGGGTCACCGGGGAGCTGTTTTTT. This encodes CSVALGQGVTGELFF.

The CDR3 sequence: CATSDALSTAKQETQYF. In DNA, the CDR3 is TGTGCCACCAGTGACGCGCTCTCGACAGCAAAGCAAGAGACCCAGTACTTC. The V and J genes are TRBV24-1 and TRBJ2-5; TRBD1 is a possible D gene (5 bases). The V and J ends lost 4 bases and 2 bases respectively, with 19 bases between them. Germline CDR1 reads KGHDR; CDR2 reads SFDVKD. This CDR3 contains 17 residues.

This clone was picked up a small number of times. The gene calls are TRBV2 and TRBJ1-6; no clear D. Germline V lookup: CDR1 SNHLY, CDR2 FYNNEI. The CDR3 is 17 amino acids. V shed 2 bases and J shed 3 bases, with 14 bases lying between them. CDR3 bases: TGTGCCAGCAGTGAAAAAAAGCGTGGTTTCTATAATTCACCCCTCCACTTT. This gives the protein CASSEKKRGFYNSPLHF.